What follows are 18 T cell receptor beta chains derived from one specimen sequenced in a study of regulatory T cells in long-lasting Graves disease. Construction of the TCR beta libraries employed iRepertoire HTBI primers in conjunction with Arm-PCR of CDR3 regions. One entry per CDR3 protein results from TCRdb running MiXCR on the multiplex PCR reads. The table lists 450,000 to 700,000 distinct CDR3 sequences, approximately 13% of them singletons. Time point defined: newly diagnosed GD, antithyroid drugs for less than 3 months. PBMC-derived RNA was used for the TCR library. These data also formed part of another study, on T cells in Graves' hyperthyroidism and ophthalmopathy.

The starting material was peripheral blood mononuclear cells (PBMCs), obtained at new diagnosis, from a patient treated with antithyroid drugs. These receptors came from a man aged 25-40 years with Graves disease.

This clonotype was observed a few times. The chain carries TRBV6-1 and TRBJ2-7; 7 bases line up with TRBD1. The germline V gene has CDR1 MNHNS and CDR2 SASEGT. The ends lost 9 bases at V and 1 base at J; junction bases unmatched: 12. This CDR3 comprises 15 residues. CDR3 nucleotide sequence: TGTGCCAGTAAAAGCGACAGGGCACTATCCTACGAGCAGTACTTC. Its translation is CASKSDRALSYEQYF.

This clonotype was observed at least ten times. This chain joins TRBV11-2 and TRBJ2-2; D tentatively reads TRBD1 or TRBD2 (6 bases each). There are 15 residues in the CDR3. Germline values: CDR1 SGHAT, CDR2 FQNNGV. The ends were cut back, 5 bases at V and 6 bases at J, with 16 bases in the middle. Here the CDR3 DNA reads TGTGCCAGCAGCACCCCGGGGGCGGCATCCGGGGAGCTGTTTTTT. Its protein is CASSTPGAASGELFF.

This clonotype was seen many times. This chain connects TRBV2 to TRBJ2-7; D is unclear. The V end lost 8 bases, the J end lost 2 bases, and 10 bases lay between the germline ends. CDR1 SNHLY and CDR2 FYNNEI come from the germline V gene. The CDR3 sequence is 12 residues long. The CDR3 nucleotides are TGTGCCAGCCTAGGGTTCCCCTACGAGCAGTACTTC. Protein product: CASLGFPYEQYF.

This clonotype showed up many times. The CDR3 sequence: CASSFFRDRNTEAFF. The CDR3 DNA reads TGTGCCAGCAGTTTTTTCAGGGACCGGAACACTGAAGCTTTCTTT. The V and J genes are TRBV12-3 or TRBV12-4 and TRBJ1-1; tentative D call: TRBD1 (5 bases). V was trimmed by 3 bases and J by 1 base, leaving 12 bases between them. CDR3 length: 15 amino acids.

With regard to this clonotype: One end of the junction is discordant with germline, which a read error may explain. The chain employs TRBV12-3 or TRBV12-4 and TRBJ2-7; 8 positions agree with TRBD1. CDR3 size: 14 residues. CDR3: CGSSPGQVKVEQYF. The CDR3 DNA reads TGTGGCAGCAGTCCGGGACAGGTGAAAGTTGAGCAGTACTTC.

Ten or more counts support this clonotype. The CDR3 region is CASSLLSTEAFF. In DNA, the CDR3 is TGTGCCAGCAGCTTATTAAGCACTGAAGCTTTCTTT. The chain couples TRBV11-2 to TRBJ1-1; no firm D call. This CDR3 comprises 12 residues. Germline CDR1 reads SGHAT; CDR2 reads FQNNGV. The V and J ends lost 2 bases and 4 bases respectively, with 5 bases between them.

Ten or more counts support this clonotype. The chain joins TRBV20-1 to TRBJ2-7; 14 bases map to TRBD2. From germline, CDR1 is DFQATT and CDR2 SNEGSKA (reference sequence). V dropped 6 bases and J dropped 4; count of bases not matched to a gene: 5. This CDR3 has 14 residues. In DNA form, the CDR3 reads TGCAGTGCCAAGACTAGCGGGAGGGAATACGAGCAGTACTTC. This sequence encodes CSAKTSGREYEQYF.

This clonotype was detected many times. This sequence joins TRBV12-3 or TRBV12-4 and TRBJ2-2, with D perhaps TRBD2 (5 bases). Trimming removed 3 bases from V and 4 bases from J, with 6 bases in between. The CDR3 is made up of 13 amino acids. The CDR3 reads CASSFEGTGELFF. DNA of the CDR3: TGTGCCAGCAGTTTTGAGGGCACCGGGGAGCTGTTTTTT.

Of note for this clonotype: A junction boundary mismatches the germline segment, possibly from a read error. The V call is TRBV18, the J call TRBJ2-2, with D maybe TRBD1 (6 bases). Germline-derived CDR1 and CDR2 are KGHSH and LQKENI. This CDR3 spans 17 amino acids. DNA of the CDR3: TGTACCAGCTCACCGCTGACAGGAGAGCTTAACACCGGGGAGCTGTTTTTT. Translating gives CTSSPLTGELNTGELFF. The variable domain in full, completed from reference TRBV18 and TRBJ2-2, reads NAGVMQNPRHLVRRRGQEARLRCSPMKGHSHVYWYRQLPEEGLKFMVYLQKENIIDESGMPKERFSAEFPKEGPSILRIQQVVRGDSAAYFCTSSPLTGELNTGELFFGEGSRLTVL.

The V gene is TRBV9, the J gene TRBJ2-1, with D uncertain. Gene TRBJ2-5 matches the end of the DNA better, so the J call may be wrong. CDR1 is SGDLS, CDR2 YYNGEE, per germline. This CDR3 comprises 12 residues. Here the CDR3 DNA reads TGTGCCAGCGGTCCGGGTCTCGGGACCCAGTACTTC. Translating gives CASGPGLGTQYF.

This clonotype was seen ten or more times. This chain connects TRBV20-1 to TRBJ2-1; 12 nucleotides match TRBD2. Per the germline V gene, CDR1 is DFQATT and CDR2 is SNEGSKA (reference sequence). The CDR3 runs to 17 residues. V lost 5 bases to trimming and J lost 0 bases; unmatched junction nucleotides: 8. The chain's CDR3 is CSAGSGLAGSSYNEQFF. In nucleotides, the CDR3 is TGCAGTGCTGGCTCAGGACTAGCGGGAAGCTCCTACAATGAGCAGTTCTTC.

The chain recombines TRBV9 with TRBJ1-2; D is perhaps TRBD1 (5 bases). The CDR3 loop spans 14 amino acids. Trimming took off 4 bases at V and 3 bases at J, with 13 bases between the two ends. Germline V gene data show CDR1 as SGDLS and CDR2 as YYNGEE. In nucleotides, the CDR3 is TGTGCCAGCAGCCCCGGACATATTTACTATGGCTACACCTTC. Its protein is CASSPGHIYYGYTF.

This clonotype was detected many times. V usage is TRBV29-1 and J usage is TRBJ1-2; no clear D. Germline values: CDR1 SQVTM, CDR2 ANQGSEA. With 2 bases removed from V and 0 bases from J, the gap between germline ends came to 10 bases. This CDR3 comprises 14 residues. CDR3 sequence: CSVENDGANYGYTF. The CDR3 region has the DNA TGCAGCGTTGAAAACGACGGAGCTAACTATGGCTACACCTTC.

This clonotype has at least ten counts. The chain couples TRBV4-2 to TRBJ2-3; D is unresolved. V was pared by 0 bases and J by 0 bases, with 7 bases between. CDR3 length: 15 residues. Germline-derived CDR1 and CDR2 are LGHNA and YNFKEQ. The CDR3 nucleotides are TGTGCCAGCAGCCAAGATTCGAGAAGCACAGATACGCAGTATTTT. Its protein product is CASSQDSRSTDTQYF.

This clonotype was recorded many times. The CDR3 DNA reads TGTGCCAGCAGTCCCTGGACAGGGCCAGATACGCAGTATTTT. This encodes CASSPWTGPDTQYF. This rearrangement joins TRBV6-1 to TRBJ2-3; 8 bases line up with TRBD1. Germline V gene lookup returns CDR1 MNHNS and CDR2 SASEGT. The CDR3 length is 14 residues. The junction had 5 bases not matched to a gene; V was cut back by 5 bases and J by 4 bases.

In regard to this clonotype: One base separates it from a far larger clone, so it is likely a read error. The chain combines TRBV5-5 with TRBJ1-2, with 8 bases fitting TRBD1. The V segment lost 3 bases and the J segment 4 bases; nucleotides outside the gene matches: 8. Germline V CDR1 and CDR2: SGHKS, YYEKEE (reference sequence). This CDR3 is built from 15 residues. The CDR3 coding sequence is TGTGCCAGCAGCTCCCGGGACAGGTGGATCTATGGCTACACCTTC. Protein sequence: CASSSRDRWIYGYTF.

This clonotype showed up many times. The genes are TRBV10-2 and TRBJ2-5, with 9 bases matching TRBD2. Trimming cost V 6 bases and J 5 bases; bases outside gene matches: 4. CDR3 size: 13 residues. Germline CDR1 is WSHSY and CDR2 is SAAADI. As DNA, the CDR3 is TGCGCCAGCAGGATAGCGGGAGCGGAGACCCAGTACTTC. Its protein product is CASRIAGAETQYF.

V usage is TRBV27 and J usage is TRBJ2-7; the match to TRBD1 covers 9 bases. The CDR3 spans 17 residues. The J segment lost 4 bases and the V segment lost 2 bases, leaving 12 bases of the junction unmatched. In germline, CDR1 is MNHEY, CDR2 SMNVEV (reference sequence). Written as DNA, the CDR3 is TGTGCCAGCAGTTTACAATTCAGCAGGACAGGGGCTTACGAGCAGTACTTC. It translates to CASSLQFSRTGAYEQYF.